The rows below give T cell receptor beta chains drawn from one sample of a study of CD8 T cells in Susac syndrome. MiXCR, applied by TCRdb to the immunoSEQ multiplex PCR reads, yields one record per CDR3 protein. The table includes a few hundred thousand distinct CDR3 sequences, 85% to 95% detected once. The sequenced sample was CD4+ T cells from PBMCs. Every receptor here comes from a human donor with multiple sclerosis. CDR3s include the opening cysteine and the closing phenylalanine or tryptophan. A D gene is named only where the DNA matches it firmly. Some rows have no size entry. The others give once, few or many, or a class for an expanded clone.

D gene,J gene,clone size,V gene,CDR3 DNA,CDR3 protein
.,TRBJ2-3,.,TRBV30,TGTGCCTGGGGGTGGAAAGGGGGCACAGATACGCAGTATTTT,CAWGWKGGTDTQYF
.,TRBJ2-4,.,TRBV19,TGTGCCAGTAGTGGGGCCCAGGACCTCCCAGGAATTCAGTACTTC,CASSGAQDLPGIQYF
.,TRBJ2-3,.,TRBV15,TGTGCCACCAGCAGAGTCGGGACCTGGGAAACTAGCACAGATACGCAGTATTTT,CATSRVGTWETSTDTQYF
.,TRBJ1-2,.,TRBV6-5,TGTGCCAGCAGTTACTCGGCAGGTTATGGCTACACCTTC,CASSYSAGYGYTF
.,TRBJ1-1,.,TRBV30,TGTGCCTGGAGTAGACACGTTTACACTGAAGCTTTCTTT,CAWSRHVYTEAFF
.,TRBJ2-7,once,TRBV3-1,TGTGCCAGCAGCCAAGAGGGTGGCAGGGGCTACGAGCAGTACTTC,CASSQEGGRGYEQYF
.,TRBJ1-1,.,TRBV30,TGTGCCTGGAGCCGCACTAGAGAGGGCACTGAAGCTTTCTTT,CAWSRTREGTEAFF
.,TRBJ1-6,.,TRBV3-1,TGTGCCAGCAGCCAAGATTCTCTATTTAATTCACCCCTCCACTTT,CASSQDSLFNSPLHF
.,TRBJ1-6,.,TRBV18,TGTGCCAGCTCACCGAGGGTGGCGGTTTCGGATTCACCCCTCCACTTT,CASSPRVAVSDSPLHF
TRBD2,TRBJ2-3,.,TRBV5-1,TGCGCCAGCAGCTTTGCTAGCGGGGGCACAGATACGCAGTATTTT,CASSFASGGTDTQYF
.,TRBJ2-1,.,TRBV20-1,TGCAGTGCTAGAGATCAGGTGGAGCAGTTCTTC,CSARDQVEQFF
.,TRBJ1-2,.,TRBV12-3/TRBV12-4,TGTGCCAGCAGTACTACAGGGAGCTATGGCTACACCTTC,CASSTTGSYGYTF
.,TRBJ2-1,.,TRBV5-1,TGCGCCAGCAGCTTGGACAGGGCATCCTACAATGAGCAGTTCTTC,CASSLDRASYNEQFF
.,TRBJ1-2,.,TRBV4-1,TGCGCCAGCAGCCAAGATACCCACTATGGCTACACCTTC,CASSQDTHYGYTF
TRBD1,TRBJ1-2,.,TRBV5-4,TGTGCCAGCAGCTTACCCGGGACAGGATTCGGGGGCTACACCTTC,CASSLPGTGFGGYTF
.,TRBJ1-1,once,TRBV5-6,TGTGCCAGCAGCCCTGGACAGTTGATGAACACTGAAGCTTTCTTT,CASSPGQLMNTEAFF
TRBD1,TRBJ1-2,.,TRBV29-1,TGCAGCGTTGAAGAAGGCAGGGGGCAAGGCTACACCTTC,CSVEEGRGQGYTF